This T cell receptor beta chain emerged from a study of T cell repertoires in aging, cancer and after chemotherapy. V shed 6 bases, J shed 5 bases, and the junction held 16 bases outside the gene matches. The germline V gene has CDR1 MNHEY and CDR2 SVGAGI. The CDR3 is 17 amino acids. The template was genomic DNA from peripheral blood, not RNA. This clonotype was found a few times. Rearranged V-D-J TRB sequences were amplified with a mixed TRB-A/B primer pool. TCRdb re-called the multiplex PCR reads through MiXCR, storing one row per CDR3 protein. The sample yields approximately 13,000 distinct CDR3 sequences, 20% to 30% seen once.

The material sequenced was blood. The chain uses TRBV6-5 and TRBJ2-5, with 9 bases that match TRBD2. This sequence was found in a human donor in good health. CDR3 region: CASRYRVRLAGTETQYF. The CDR3 DNA follows: TGTGCCAGCAGGTATAGGGTGAGGCTAGCGGGGACGGAGACCCAGTACTTC.